This T cell receptor beta chain was obtained from a study of shared clonotypes between healthy human individuals. Overall study: There were three CD4 naive, three CD4 memory, two CD8 naive and one CD8 memory plates per donor.

CD45RO-negative, CCR7-selected cells formed the naive CD8 fraction, which excluded terminally differentiated effector memory CD45RA+ cells. V lost 1 base and J 11 bases, leaving 10 bases between the germline ends. Germline V gives CDR1 SEHNR, CDR2 FQNEAQ (reference sequence). The CDR3 spans 12 residues. The table came from immunoSEQ multiplex PCR; TCRdb's copy has only in-frame clones and leaves some out. This sample carries over 2,000,000 clones, 85% to 95% of them seen once, and the ten largest clones take less than 2%. Sequences were obtained from naive CD8+ T cells from PBMCs. The receptor was derived from a man younger than 35 in good health. Some clones in this sample may be carry-over from other donors' samples. This chain joins TRBV7-9 and TRBJ2-3; D call uncertain. The CDR3 nucleotides read TGTGCCAGCAGCTTAGGCCCCCGAGGGCAGTATTTT. Amino acids: CASSLGPRGQYF. Based on the CDR3 plus reference TRBV7-9 and TRBJ2-3, the full variable domain is DTGVSQNPRHKITKRGQNVTFRCDPISEHNRLYWYRQTLGQGPEFLTYFQNEAQLEKSRLLSDRFSAERPKGSFSTLEIQRTEQGDSAMYLCASSLGPRGQYFGPGTRLTVL.